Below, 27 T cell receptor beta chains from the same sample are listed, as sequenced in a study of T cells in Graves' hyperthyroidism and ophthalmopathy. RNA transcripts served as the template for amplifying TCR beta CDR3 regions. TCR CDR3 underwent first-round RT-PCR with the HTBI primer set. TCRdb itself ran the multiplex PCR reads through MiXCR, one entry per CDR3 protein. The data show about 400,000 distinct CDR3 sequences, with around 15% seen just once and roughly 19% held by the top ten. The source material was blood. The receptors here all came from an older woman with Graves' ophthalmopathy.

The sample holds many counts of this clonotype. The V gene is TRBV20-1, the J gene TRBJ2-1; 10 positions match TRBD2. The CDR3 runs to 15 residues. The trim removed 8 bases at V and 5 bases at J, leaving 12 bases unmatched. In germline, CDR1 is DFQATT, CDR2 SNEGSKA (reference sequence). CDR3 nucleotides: TGCAGTCACAACGCCCCGGGACTAGCGAACAATGAGCAGTTCTTC. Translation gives CSHNAPGLANNEQFF.

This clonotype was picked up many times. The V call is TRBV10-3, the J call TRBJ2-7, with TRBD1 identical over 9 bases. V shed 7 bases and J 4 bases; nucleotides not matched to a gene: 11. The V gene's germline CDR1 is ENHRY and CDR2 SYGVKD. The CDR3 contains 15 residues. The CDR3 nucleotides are TGTGCCATCAACTCCGCGACAGGGGGTATATACGAGCAGTACTTC. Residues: CAINSATGGIYEQYF.

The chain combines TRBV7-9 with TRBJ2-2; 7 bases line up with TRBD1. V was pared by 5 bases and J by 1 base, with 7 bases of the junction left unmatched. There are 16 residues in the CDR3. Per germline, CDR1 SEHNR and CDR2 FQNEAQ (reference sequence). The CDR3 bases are TGTGCCAGCAGCGAAGTTGGGACAGAGAACACCGGGGAGCTGTTTTTT. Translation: CASSEVGTENTGELFF.

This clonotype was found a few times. CDR3 nucleotide sequence: TGTGCCAGCAGCCTTTTCGTGACCAACTACGAGCAGTACTTC. It yields the protein CASSLFVTNYEQYF. This chain joins TRBV12-3 or TRBV12-4 and TRBJ2-7; D ambiguous. V lost 6 bases and J lost 3, with 15 bases in between. The CDR3 covers 14 residues.

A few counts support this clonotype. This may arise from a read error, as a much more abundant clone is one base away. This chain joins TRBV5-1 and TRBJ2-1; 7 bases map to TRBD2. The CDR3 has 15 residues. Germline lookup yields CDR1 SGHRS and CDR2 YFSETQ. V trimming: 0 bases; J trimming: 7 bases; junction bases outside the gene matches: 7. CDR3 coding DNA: TGCGCCAGCAGCTTGGTAGGACTAGAAGAGAATGAGCAGTTCTTC. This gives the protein CASSLVGLEENEQFF.

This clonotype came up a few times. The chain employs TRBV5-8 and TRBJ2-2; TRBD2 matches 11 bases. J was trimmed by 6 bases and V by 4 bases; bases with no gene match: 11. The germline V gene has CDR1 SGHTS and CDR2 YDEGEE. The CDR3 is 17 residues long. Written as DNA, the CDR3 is TGTGCCAGCAGCCTCCGGACTAGCGGGTTTATCGCCGGGGAGCTGTTTTTT. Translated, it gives CASSLRTSGFIAGELFF.

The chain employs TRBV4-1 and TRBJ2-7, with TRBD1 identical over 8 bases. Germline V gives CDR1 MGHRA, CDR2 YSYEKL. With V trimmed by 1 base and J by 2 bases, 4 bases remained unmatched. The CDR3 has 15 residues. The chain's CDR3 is CASSQVGTGPYEQYF. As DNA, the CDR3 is TGCGCCAGCAGCCAAGTTGGGACAGGACCCTACGAGCAGTACTTC.

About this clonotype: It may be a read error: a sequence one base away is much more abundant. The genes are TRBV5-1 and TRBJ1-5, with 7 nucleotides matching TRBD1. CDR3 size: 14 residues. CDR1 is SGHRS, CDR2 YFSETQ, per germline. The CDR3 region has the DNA TGCGCCAGAAGCTTGGGGACAGTTGATCAGCCCCAGCATTTT. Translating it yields CARSLGTVDQPQHF.

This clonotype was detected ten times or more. This CDR3 reads CASSLMPGNNQPQHF. CDR3 nucleotides: TGTGCCAGCAGCCTTATGCCAGGGAACAATCAGCCCCAGCATTTT. This chain connects TRBV3-1 to TRBJ1-5; TRBD1 might be the D (5 bases). From germline, CDR1 is LGHDT and CDR2 YNNKEL (reference sequence). With 4 bases removed from V and 3 bases from J, the gap between germline ends came to 13 bases. The CDR3 has 15 residues. Using reference TRBV3-1 and TRBJ1-5 for the parts outside the CDR3, the full variable domain is DTAVSQTPKYLVTQMGNDKSIKCEQNLGHDTMYWYKQDSKKFLKIMFSYNNKELIINETVPNRFSPKSPDKAHLNLHINSLELGDSAVYFCASSLMPGNNQPQHFGDGTRLSIL.

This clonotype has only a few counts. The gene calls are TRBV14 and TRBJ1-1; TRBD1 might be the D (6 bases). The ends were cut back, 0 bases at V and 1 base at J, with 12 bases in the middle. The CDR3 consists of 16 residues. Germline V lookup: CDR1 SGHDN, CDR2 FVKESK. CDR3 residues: CASSQDRGTWNTEAFF. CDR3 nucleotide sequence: TGTGCCAGCAGCCAAGATCGGGGGACATGGAACACTGAAGCTTTCTTT.

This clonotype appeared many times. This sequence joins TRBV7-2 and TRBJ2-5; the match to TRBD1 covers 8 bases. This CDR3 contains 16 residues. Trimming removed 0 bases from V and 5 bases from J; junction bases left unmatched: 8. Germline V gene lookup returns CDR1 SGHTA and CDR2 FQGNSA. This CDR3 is CASSLAVTRQGETQYF. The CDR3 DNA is TGTGCCAGCAGCTTAGCTGTTACGCGACAGGGGGAGACCCAGTACTTC.

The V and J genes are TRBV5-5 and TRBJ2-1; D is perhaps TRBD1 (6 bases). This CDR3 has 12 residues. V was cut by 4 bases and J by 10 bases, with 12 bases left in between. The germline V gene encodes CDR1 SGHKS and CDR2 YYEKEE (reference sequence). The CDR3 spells CASSLTGTEQFF. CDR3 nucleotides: TGTGCCAGCAGCCTAACAGGGACCGAGCAGTTCTTC.

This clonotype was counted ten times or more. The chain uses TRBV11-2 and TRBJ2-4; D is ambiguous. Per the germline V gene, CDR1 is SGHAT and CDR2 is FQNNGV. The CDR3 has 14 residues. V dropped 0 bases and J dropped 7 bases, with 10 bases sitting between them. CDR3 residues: CASSLDHGRNIQYF. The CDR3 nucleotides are TGTGCCAGCAGCTTAGATCATGGCAGGAACATTCAGTACTTC.

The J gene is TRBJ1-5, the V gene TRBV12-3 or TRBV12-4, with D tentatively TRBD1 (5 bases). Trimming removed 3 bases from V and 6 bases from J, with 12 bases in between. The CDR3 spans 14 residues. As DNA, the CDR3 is TGTGCCAGCAGTTTGTCAGGGAAGGGTCAGCCCCAGCATTTT. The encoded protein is CASSLSGKGQPQHF.

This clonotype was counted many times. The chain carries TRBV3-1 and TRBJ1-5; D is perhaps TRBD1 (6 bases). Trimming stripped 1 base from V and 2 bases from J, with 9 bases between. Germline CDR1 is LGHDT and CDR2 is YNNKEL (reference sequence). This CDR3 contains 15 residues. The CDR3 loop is CASSQGGGRNQPQHF. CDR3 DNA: TGTGCCAGCAGCCAAGGAGGGGGGCGCAATCAGCCCCAGCATTTT.

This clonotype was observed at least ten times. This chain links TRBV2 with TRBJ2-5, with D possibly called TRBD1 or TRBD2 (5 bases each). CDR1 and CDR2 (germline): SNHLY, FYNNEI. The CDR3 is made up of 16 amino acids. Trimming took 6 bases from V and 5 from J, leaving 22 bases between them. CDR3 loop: CASSRYDLRGRETQYF. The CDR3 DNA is TGTGCCAGCAGCCGCTACGACCTTCGGGGCCGGGAGACCCAGTACTTC.

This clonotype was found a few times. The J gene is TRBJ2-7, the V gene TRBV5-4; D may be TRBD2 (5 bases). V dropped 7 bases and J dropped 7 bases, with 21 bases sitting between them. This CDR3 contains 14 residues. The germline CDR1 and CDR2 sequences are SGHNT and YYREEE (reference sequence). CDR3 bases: TGTGCCAGCGGACCTATGGACGCCTCGGGGGAGCAGTACTTC. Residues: CASGPMDASGEQYF.

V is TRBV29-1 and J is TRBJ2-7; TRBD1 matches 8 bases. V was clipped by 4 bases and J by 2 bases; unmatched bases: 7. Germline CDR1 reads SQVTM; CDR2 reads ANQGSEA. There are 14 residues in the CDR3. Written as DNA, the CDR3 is TGCAGCGTTGGGGGGGCAGGGGGCACCTACGAGCAGTACTTC. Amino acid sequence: CSVGGAGGTYEQYF.

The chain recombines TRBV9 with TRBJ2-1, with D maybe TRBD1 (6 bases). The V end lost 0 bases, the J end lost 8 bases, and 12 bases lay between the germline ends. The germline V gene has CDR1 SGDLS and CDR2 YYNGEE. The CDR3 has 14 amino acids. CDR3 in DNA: TGTGCCAGCAGCGTAGAACAGGGATACTATGAGCAGTTCTTC. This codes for CASSVEQGYYEQFF.

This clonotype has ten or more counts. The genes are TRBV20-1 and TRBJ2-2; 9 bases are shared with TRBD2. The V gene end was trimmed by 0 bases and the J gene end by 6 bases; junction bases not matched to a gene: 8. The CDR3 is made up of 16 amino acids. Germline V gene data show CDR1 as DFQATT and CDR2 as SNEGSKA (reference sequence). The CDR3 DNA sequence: TGCAGTGCTAGAGATCGGGCGGGAGGGCCCTCCGGGGAGCTGTTTTTT. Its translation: CSARDRAGGPSGELFF.

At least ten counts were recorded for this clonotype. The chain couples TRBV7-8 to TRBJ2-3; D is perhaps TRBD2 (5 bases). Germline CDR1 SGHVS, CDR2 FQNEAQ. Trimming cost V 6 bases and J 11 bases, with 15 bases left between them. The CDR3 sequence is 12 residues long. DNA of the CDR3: TGTGCCAGCAGTCCCCCGCGGGTAATGCAGTATTTT. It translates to CASSPPRVMQYF.

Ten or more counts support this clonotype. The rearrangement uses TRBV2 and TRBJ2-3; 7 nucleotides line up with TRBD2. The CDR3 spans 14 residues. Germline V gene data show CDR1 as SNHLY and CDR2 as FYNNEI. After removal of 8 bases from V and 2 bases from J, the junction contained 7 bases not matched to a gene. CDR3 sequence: CASVRGSYTDTQYF. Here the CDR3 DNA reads TGTGCCAGCGTGCGGGGGTCCTACACAGATACGCAGTATTTT.

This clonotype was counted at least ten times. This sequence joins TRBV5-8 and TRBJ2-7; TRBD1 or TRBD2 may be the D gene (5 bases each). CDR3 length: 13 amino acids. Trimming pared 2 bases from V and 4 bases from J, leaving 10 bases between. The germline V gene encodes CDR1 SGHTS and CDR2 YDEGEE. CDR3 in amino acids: CASSFGGVYEQYF. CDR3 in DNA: TGTGCCAGCAGCTTTGGGGGAGTATACGAGCAGTACTTC.

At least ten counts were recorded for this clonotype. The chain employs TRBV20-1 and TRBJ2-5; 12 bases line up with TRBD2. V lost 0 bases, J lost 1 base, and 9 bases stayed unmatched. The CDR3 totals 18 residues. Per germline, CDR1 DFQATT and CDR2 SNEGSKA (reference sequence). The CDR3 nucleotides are TGCAGTGCTAGAGACATGACTAGCGGGAGTGTTTTCCAAGAGACCCAGTACTTC. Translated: CSARDMTSGSVFQETQYF.

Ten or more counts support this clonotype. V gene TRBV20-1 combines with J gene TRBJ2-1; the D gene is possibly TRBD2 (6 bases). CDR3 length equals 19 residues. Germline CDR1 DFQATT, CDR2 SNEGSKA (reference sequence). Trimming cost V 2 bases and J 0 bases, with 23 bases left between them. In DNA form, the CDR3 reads TGCAGTGCTAGACGTTTCGGGGGAGAGTTAGGAAGCTCCTACAATGAGCAGTTCTTC. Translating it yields CSARRFGGELGSSYNEQFF.

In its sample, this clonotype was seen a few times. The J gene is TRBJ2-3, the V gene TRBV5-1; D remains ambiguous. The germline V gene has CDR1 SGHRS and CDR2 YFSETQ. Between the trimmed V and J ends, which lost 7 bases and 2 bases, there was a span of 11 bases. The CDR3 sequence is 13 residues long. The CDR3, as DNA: TGCGCCAGCGTATCCCCCCTCACAGATACGCAGTATTTT. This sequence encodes CASVSPLTDTQYF.

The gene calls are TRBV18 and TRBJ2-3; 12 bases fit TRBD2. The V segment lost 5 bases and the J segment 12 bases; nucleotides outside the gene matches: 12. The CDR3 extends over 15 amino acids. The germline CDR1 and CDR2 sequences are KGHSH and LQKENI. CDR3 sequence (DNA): TGTGCCAGCTCAACCCAAACTAGCGGGAGGTTCGCCCAGTATTTT. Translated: CASSTQTSGRFAQYF.